This T cell receptor beta chain was identified during a study of cytomegalovirus exposure and HLA in healthy donors. Points from the study as a whole: In vitro data verified a few CMV-associated chains as specific for CMV antigens.

This CDR3 spans 17 amino acids. CDR1 MGHRA and CDR2 YSYEKL come from the germline V gene. V was trimmed by 0 bases and J by 2 bases, leaving 14 bases between them. Note on this clone: Its antigen is not identified.

Assay used: immunoSEQ multiplex PCR; TCRdb lists only in-frame clones, some missing. Among 100,000 to 150,000 clones listed, about 88% were seen once. The TCR was taken from a woman under 30 in good health and CMV-seronegative. Sample: PBMCs. V gene TRBV4-1 combines with J gene TRBJ2-1; D call uncertain. The DNA of the CDR3 is TGCGCCAGCAGCCAAGAACGTCCAGCGCGTACCTACAATGAGCAGTTCTTC. It encodes CASSQERPARTYNEQFF.